Listed below are T cell receptor beta chains from one sample, sequenced in a study of T cells after yellow fever vaccination. TCRdb redid the calling of the 5' RACE reads with MiXCR, one entry per CDR3 protein. The sample holds some 110,000 distinct CDR3 sequences; about 7.8% are singletons and the top ten take 2.5% to 3%. Sequencing used CD4+ T cells sorted from PBMCs, obtained approximately 47 days after the first yellow fever vaccination. The receptors come from a man between 18 and 29 years old who received the YFV17D yellow fever vaccine. Both conserved end residues are part of each CDR3. The order of the fields is J gene, clone size, D gene, V gene, CDR3 DNA, CDR3 protein. The D gene is left open where the match is weak. Size is stated for part of the rows, as once, few or many counts, or as a class when the clone is expanded.

j_gene: TRBJ2-5
abundance: many
d_gene: .
v_gene: TRBV7-2
CDR3nt: TGTGCCAGCAGCCCCGGACAGCAAGAGACCCAGTACTTC
CDR3aa: CASSPGQQETQYF

j_gene: TRBJ2-1
abundance: many
d_gene: .
v_gene: TRBV7-9
CDR3nt: TGTGCCAGCAGCGCCCAGGAAGAGCAGTTCTTC
CDR3aa: CASSAQEEQFF

j_gene: TRBJ1-1
abundance: few
d_gene: .
v_gene: TRBV6-6
CDR3nt: TGTGCCAGCAGTTACTCGGCAGGGGAAGCTTTCTTT
CDR3aa: CASSYSAGEAFF

j_gene: TRBJ2-3
abundance: many
d_gene: .
v_gene: TRBV11-2
CDR3nt: TGTGCCAGTGGATGGGTATTACGAGATACGCAGTATTTT
CDR3aa: CASGWVLRDTQYF

j_gene: TRBJ2-1
abundance: many
d_gene: .
v_gene: TRBV20-1
CDR3nt: TGCAGTGCTAGTGGGGACCGGGGCTACAATGAGCAGTTCTTC
CDR3aa: CSASGDRGYNEQFF

j_gene: TRBJ2-3
abundance: .
d_gene: .
v_gene: TRBV27
CDR3nt: TGTGCCAGCAGTCCACATACAGGGTCGAGCACAGATACGCAGTATTTT
CDR3aa: CASSPHTGSSTDTQYF

j_gene: TRBJ1-3
abundance: many
d_gene: .
v_gene: TRBV6-5
CDR3nt: TGTGCCAGCAGTTACTCCGGGTTCTCTGGAAACACCATATATTTT
CDR3aa: CASSYSGFSGNTIYF

j_gene: TRBJ2-2
abundance: many
d_gene: .
v_gene: TRBV20-1
CDR3nt: TGCAGTGCTAGATCGAACACCGGGGAGCTGTTTTTT
CDR3aa: CSARSNTGELFF

j_gene: TRBJ2-2
abundance: many
d_gene: TRBD1
v_gene: TRBV7-2
CDR3nt: TGTGCCAGCAGCAACCGACAGGGGGCTAACGGGGAGCTGTTTTTT
CDR3aa: CASSNRQGANGELFF

j_gene: TRBJ2-6
abundance: many
d_gene: .
v_gene: TRBV4-3
CDR3nt: TGCGCCAGCAGCCCGAGGGACGCCAGAACTTTCTCTGGGGCCAACGTCCTGACTTTC
CDR3aa: CASSPRDARTFSGANVLTF

j_gene: TRBJ2-1
abundance: many
d_gene: TRBD2
v_gene: TRBV7-2
CDR3nt: TGTGCCAGCAGCTTCCGACTAGCTCTCAATGAGCAGTTCTTC
CDR3aa: CASSFRLALNEQFF

j_gene: TRBJ1-2
abundance: .
d_gene: TRBD1
v_gene: TRBV3-1
CDR3nt: TGTGCCAGCAGCCGTAGACAGGGGGGGCACTATGGCTACACCTTC
CDR3aa: CASSRRQGGHYGYTF

j_gene: TRBJ2-2
abundance: many
d_gene: .
v_gene: TRBV5-1
CDR3nt: TGCGCCAGCAGCTTGGGAGGCAGGGCCAACACCGGGGAGCTGTTTTTT
CDR3aa: CASSLGGRANTGELFF

j_gene: TRBJ2-2
abundance: many
d_gene: TRBD2
v_gene: TRBV6-5
CDR3nt: TGTGCCAGCAGTCCGCTAGCGGGGGGTTTCCGGGAGCTGTTTTTT
CDR3aa: CASSPLAGGFRELFF

j_gene: TRBJ2-5
abundance: .
d_gene: .
v_gene: TRBV5-4
CDR3nt: TGTGCCAGCAGCTTGAGTTTCGGGGCAGAGACCCAGTACTTC
CDR3aa: CASSLSFGAETQYF

j_gene: TRBJ2-1
abundance: many
d_gene: .
v_gene: TRBV20-1
CDR3nt: TGCAGTGCTAGGTCCTGGCCCACTGAGCAGTTCTTC
CDR3aa: CSARSWPTEQFF

j_gene: TRBJ2-2
abundance: many
d_gene: TRBD1
v_gene: TRBV18
CDR3nt: TGTGCCAGCTCACCGGGACAGGGAGGAACCGGGGAGCTGTTTTTT
CDR3aa: CASSPGQGGTGELFF

j_gene: TRBJ2-3
abundance: many
d_gene: TRBD2
v_gene: TRBV7-2
CDR3nt: TGTGCCAGCAGCTTCGGACTAGCCGATACGCAGTATTTT
CDR3aa: CASSFGLADTQYF

j_gene: TRBJ2-5
abundance: few
d_gene: TRBD2
v_gene: TRBV11-1
CDR3nt: TGTGCCAGCAGCTTTCCCCCACCCCGGACTAGCGGGGCCCAAGAGACCCAGTACTTC
CDR3aa: CASSFPPPRTSGAQETQYF

j_gene: TRBJ1-2
abundance: few
d_gene: .
v_gene: TRBV7-9
CDR3nt: TGTGCCAGCACCAGGGTGACTAACTATGGCTACACCTTC
CDR3aa: CASTRVTNYGYTF

j_gene: TRBJ2-3
abundance: many
d_gene: .
v_gene: TRBV29-1
CDR3nt: TGCAGCGTTGAATCAGGTTACACAGATACGCAGTATTTT
CDR3aa: CSVESGYTDTQYF

j_gene: TRBJ2-2
abundance: many
d_gene: .
v_gene: TRBV24-1
CDR3nt: TGTGCCACCAGTGATACGGGACCTTCCACCGGGGAGCTGTTTTTT
CDR3aa: CATSDTGPSTGELFF

j_gene: TRBJ2-2
abundance: many
d_gene: TRBD2
v_gene: TRBV5-1
CDR3nt: TGCGCCAGCAGCTTGATCCTAGCGGGGAACACCGGGGAGCTGTTTTTT
CDR3aa: CASSLILAGNTGELFF

j_gene: TRBJ1-4
abundance: many
d_gene: .
v_gene: TRBV4-2
CDR3nt: TGTGCCAGCCGGTTCAGTGCAACTAATGAAAAACTGTTTTTT
CDR3aa: CASRFSATNEKLFF

j_gene: TRBJ1-1
abundance: many
d_gene: .
v_gene: TRBV7-2
CDR3nt: TGTGCCAGCAGCGGGGGGGCCCCGCGGGCTTTCTTT
CDR3aa: CASSGGAPRAFF

j_gene: TRBJ2-2
abundance: many
d_gene: .
v_gene: TRBV9
CDR3nt: TGTGCCAGCAGCGTCGGGGGAAACACCGGGGAGCTGTTTTTT
CDR3aa: CASSVGGNTGELFF

j_gene: TRBJ1-2
abundance: few
d_gene: .
v_gene: TRBV7-2
CDR3nt: TGTGCCAGCAGCTTAGGGACCTATGGCTACACCTTC
CDR3aa: CASSLGTYGYTF

j_gene: TRBJ2-1
abundance: .
d_gene: TRBD2
v_gene: TRBV7-3
CDR3nt: TGTGCCAGCGGCTTACAGGATACGGGGGGCTCCTACAATGAGCAGTTCTTC
CDR3aa: CASGLQDTGGSYNEQFF

j_gene: TRBJ2-1
abundance: many
d_gene: .
v_gene: TRBV20-1
CDR3nt: TGCAGTGCTAGACACAGCGCCAGGGTCTACAATGAGCAGTTCTTC
CDR3aa: CSARHSARVYNEQFF

j_gene: TRBJ2-5
abundance: .
d_gene: .
v_gene: TRBV7-8
CDR3nt: TGTGACAGCAGCCACAGGGGGCGCGGGGGGGAGGAGACCCAGTACTTC
CDR3aa: CDSSHRGRGGEETQYF

j_gene: TRBJ1-2
abundance: many
d_gene: .
v_gene: TRBV20-1
CDR3nt: TGCAGTGCCCCTAGAGTTAATTATGGCTACACCTTC
CDR3aa: CSAPRVNYGYTF

j_gene: TRBJ2-5
abundance: many
d_gene: .
v_gene: TRBV6-2/TRBV6-3
CDR3nt: TGTGCCAGCAGTTATTACCGGGGCAAAGAGACTAGTCGGGAGACCCAGTACTTC
CDR3aa: CASSYYRGKETSRETQYF

j_gene: TRBJ2-1
abundance: many
d_gene: TRBD2
v_gene: TRBV10-2
CDR3nt: TGCGCCAGCCGACTAGCGTACAATGAGCAGTTCTTC
CDR3aa: CASRLAYNEQFF

j_gene: TRBJ2-1
abundance: many
d_gene: .
v_gene: TRBV24-1
CDR3nt: TGTGCCACCAGCCGGAGGGGATCCTCCTACAATGAGCAGTTCTTC
CDR3aa: CATSRRGSSYNEQFF

j_gene: TRBJ1-2
abundance: many
d_gene: .
v_gene: TRBV7-8
CDR3nt: TGTGCCAGCAGCTTTAGTCCGAGCGGAGGTGACTATGGCTACACCTTC
CDR3aa: CASSFSPSGGDYGYTF

j_gene: TRBJ2-1
abundance: many
d_gene: .
v_gene: TRBV4-2
CDR3nt: TGTGCCAGCAGCCAAGAGATGGCCAGCTACAATGAGCAGTTCTTC
CDR3aa: CASSQEMASYNEQFF

j_gene: TRBJ2-5
abundance: many
d_gene: .
v_gene: TRBV6-1
CDR3nt: TGTGCCACAGGGGCCCGACCCAGCGGAGAGACCCAGTACTTC
CDR3aa: CATGARPSGETQYF

j_gene: TRBJ1-5
abundance: few
d_gene: .
v_gene: TRBV12-3/TRBV12-4
CDR3nt: TGTGCCAGCAGTCGATGGGGAGGCAATCAGCCCCAGCATTTT
CDR3aa: CASSRWGGNQPQHF

j_gene: TRBJ1-6
abundance: few
d_gene: TRBD1
v_gene: TRBV9
CDR3nt: TGTGCCAGCAGCGTAGACTCCGGGACAGGGGATTCACCCCTCCACTTT
CDR3aa: CASSVDSGTGDSPLHF

j_gene: TRBJ1-3
abundance: many
d_gene: .
v_gene: TRBV20-1
CDR3nt: TGCAGTGCTAGTGTGGGGGCGGCTGGAAACACCATATATTTT
CDR3aa: CSASVGAAGNTIYF

j_gene: TRBJ1-1
abundance: many
d_gene: TRBD1
v_gene: TRBV5-1
CDR3nt: TGCGCCAGCAGCCTCGGGACAGCGGCTCGCGCTTTCTTT
CDR3aa: CASSLGTAARAFF

j_gene: TRBJ2-2
abundance: .
d_gene: TRBD1
v_gene: TRBV24-1
CDR3nt: TGTGCCACCAGTGACGGGGACAGGGTTGACACCGGGGAGCTGTTTTTT
CDR3aa: CATSDGDRVDTGELFF

j_gene: TRBJ2-2
abundance: few
d_gene: .
v_gene: TRBV4-3
CDR3nt: TGCGCCAGCAGCCAAGATCCCACATACACCGGGGAGCTGTTTTTT
CDR3aa: CASSQDPTYTGELFF

j_gene: TRBJ2-1
abundance: many
d_gene: .
v_gene: TRBV5-4
CDR3nt: TGTGCCAGCAGCAGGTGGGACGAGAACAATGAGCAGTTCTTC
CDR3aa: CASSRWDENNEQFF

j_gene: TRBJ2-3
abundance: many
d_gene: TRBD2
v_gene: TRBV10-3
CDR3nt: TGTGCCATCAGGCTAGCGGGGACCTCAGGAGATACGCAGTATTTT
CDR3aa: CAIRLAGTSGDTQYF

j_gene: TRBJ2-3
abundance: .
d_gene: TRBD2
v_gene: TRBV7-8
CDR3nt: TGTGCCAGCAGCCCGGGACTACTCTCCTGCACAGATACGCAGTATTTT
CDR3aa: CASSPGLLSCTDTQYF

j_gene: TRBJ1-4
abundance: many
d_gene: .
v_gene: TRBV9
CDR3nt: TGTGCCAGCAGCTCCAGTCCCCTGGGGGATGAAAAACTGTTTTTT
CDR3aa: CASSSSPLGDEKLFF

j_gene: TRBJ1-2
abundance: many
d_gene: .
v_gene: TRBV28
CDR3nt: TGTGCCAGCACCATAACAGGGTCCTATGGCTACACCTTC
CDR3aa: CASTITGSYGYTF

j_gene: TRBJ1-6
abundance: many
d_gene: .
v_gene: TRBV4-3
CDR3nt: TGCGCCAGCAGCCAAGATTCCGCAGGGAGCAATTCACCCCTCCACTTT
CDR3aa: CASSQDSAGSNSPLHF

j_gene: TRBJ2-3
abundance: many
d_gene: TRBD2
v_gene: TRBV5-1
CDR3nt: TGCGCCAGCAGCCCAGGAAGCGGGGCCTACACAGATACGCAGTATTTT
CDR3aa: CASSPGSGAYTDTQYF

j_gene: TRBJ2-1
abundance: many
d_gene: .
v_gene: TRBV7-9
CDR3nt: TGTGCCAGCAGCCCCCAGAATGAGCAGTTCTTC
CDR3aa: CASSPQNEQFF

j_gene: TRBJ1-5
abundance: few
d_gene: .
v_gene: TRBV28
CDR3nt: TGTGCCAGCAATCAAGCTGCGGCAAGCGGGACGAATCAGCCCCAGCATTTT
CDR3aa: CASNQAAASGTNQPQHF

j_gene: TRBJ2-5
abundance: few
d_gene: .
v_gene: TRBV7-2
CDR3nt: TGTGCCAGCAGCTCCCTAACTCAGGAGACCCAGTACTTC
CDR3aa: CASSSLTQETQYF

j_gene: TRBJ2-6
abundance: many
d_gene: TRBD1
v_gene: TRBV6-2/TRBV6-3
CDR3nt: TGTGCCAGCAGTAACAGGGGATTTGGGGCCAACGTCCTGAATTTC
CDR3aa: CASSNRGFGANVLNF

j_gene: TRBJ2-3
abundance: many
d_gene: TRBD1
v_gene: TRBV5-1
CDR3nt: TGCGCCAGCAGCACCCTGACAGGGGTTGGCACAGATACGCAGTATTTT
CDR3aa: CASSTLTGVGTDTQYF

j_gene: TRBJ1-3
abundance: many
d_gene: TRBD1
v_gene: TRBV12-3/TRBV12-4
CDR3nt: TGTGCCAGCAGTTCGGGGACAGTTTTGGAGGGAAACACCATATATTTT
CDR3aa: CASSSGTVLEGNTIYF